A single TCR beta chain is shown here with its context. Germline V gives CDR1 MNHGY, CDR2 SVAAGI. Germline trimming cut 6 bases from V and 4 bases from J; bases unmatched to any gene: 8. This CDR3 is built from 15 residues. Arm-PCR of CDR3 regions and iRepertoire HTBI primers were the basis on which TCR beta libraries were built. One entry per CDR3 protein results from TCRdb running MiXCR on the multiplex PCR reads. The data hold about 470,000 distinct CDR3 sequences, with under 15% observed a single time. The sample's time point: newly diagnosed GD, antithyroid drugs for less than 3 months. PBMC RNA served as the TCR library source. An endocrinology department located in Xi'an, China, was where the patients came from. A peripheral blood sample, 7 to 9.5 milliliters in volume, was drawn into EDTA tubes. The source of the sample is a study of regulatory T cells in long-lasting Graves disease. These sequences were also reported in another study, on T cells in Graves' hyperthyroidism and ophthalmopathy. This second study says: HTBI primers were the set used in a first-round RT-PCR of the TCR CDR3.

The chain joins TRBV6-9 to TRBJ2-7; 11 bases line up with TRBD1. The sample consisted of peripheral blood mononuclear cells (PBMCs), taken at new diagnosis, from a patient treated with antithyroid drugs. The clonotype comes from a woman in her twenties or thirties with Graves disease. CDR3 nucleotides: TGTGCCAGCAGCTATACCCGGGACAGGGGGTACGAGCAGTACTTC. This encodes CASSYTRDRGYEQYF.